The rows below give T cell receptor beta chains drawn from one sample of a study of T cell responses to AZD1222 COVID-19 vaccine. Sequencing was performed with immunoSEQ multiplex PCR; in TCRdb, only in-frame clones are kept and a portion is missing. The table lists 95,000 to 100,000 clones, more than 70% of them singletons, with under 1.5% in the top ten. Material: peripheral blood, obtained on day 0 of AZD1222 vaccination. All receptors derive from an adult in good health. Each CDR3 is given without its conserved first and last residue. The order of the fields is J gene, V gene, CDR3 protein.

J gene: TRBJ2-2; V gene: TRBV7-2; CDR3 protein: ASSLGQLTGELF
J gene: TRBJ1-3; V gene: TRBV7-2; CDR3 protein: ASSQGMGGSSGNTIY
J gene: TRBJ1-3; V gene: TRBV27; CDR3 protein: ASSSGSGNTIY
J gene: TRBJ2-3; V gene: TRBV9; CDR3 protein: ASSVVATDTQY
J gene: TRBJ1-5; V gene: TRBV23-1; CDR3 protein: ASSQGVLNQPQH
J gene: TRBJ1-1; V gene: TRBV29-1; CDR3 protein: STQPQRITEAF
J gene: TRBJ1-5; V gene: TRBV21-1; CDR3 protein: ASKPNRSGQRHQPQH
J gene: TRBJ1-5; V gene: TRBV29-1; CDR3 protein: SVVLNSNQPQH
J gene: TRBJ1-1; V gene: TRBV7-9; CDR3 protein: ASSWEGAVTEAF
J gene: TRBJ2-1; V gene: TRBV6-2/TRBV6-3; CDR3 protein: ASSPGLYNEQF
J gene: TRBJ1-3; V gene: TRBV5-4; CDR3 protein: ASSSRGSGNTIY
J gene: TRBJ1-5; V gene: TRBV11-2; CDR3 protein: ASSPTRDAPQH
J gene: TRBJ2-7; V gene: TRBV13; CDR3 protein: ASSFWADSYEQY
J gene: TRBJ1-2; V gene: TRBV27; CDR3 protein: ASSLTADYGYT
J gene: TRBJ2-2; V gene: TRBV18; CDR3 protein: ASSPSGLAGEVGELF
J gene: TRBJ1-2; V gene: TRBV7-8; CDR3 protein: ASSRGQGSDYGYT
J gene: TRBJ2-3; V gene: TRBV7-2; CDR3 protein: ASSLGQPGSTDTQY
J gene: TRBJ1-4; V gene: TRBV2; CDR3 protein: ASRESLDEKLF
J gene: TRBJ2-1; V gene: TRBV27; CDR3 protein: ASRPANPWFLGPAGTYNEQF
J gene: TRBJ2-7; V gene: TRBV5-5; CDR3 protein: ASSPGGPNLSRH
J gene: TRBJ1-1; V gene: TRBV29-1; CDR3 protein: SATGSMNTEAF
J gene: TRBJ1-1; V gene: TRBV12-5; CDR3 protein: ASGFGPGAGGGTEAF
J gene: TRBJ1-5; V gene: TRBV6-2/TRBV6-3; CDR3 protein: ASSYGPSSNQPQH
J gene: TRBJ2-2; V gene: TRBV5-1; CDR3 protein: ASSSGTPTGELF
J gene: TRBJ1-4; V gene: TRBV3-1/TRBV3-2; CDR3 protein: ASSQVLKLF
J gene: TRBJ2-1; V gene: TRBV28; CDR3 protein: ASSLSLDKQF
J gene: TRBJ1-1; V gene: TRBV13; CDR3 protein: ASSSPSEAF
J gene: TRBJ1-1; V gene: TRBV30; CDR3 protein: ASAHWELNTEAF
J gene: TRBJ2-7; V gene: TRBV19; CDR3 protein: ASKSDRVTYEQY
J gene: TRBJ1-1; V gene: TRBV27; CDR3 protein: ASSTDPDRLNTEAF
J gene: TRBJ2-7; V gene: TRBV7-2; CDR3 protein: ASSTGTYSYEQY
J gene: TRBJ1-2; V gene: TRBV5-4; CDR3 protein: ASSSPDGELYGYT
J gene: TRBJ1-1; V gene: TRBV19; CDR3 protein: ASSTRYQSNTEAF
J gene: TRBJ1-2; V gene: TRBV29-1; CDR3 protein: SVEQRAYGYT
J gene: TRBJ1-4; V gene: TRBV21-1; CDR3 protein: ASINEATNEKLF